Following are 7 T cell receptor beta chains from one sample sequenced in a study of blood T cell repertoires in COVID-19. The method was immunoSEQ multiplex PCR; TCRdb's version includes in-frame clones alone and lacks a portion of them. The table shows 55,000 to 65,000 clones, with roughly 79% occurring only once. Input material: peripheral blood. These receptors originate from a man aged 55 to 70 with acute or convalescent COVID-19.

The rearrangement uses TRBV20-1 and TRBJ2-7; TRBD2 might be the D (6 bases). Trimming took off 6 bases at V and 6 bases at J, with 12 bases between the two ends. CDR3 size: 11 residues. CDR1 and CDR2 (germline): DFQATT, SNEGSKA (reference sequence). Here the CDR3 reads CSAFGGGEQYF. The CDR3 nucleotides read TGCAGTGCCTTCGGGGGTGGCGAGCAGTACTTC.

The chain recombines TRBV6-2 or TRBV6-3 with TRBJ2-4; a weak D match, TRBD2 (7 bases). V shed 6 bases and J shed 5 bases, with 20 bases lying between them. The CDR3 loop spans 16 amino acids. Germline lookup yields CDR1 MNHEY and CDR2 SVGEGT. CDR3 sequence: CASSPRRGSGENIQYF. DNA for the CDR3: TGTGCCAGCAGCCCCCGGAGGGGGAGCGGGGAAAACATTCAGTACTTC.

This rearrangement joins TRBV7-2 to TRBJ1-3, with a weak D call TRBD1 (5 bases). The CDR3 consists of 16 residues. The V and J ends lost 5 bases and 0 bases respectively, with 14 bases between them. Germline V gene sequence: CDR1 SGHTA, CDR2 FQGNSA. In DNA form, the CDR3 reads TGTGCCAGCAGCGCTCAACGACAGAACTCTGGAAACACCATATATTTT. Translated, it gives CASSAQRQNSGNTIYF.

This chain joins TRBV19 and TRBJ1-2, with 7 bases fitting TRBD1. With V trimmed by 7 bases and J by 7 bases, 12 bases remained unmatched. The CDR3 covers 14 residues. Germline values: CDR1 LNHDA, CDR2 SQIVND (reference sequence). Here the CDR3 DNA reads TGTGCCAGTACCCCACTAGGGACAGTTGCTGGCTACACCTTC. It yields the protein CASTPLGTVAGYTF.

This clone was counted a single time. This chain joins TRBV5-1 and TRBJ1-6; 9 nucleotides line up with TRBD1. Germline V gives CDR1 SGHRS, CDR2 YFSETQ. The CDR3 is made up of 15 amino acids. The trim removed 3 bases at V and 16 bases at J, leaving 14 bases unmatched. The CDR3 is CASSYLGQGPFPLHF. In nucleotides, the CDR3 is TGCGCCAGCAGCTACTTGGGACAGGGACCCTTCCCGCTCCACTTT.

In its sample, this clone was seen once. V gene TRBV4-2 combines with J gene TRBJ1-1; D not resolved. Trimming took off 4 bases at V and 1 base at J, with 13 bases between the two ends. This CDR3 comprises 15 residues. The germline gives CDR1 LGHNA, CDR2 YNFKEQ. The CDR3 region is CASSPPGRGNTEAFF. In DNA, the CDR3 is TGTGCCAGCAGCCCTCCGGGTCGCGGGAACACTGAAGCTTTCTTT.

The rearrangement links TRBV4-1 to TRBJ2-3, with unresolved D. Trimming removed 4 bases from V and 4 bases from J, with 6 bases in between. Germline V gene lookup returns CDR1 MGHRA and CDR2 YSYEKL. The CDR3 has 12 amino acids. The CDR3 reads CASSPPADTQYF. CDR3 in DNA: TGCGCCAGCAGCCCCCCTGCAGATACGCAGTATTTT.